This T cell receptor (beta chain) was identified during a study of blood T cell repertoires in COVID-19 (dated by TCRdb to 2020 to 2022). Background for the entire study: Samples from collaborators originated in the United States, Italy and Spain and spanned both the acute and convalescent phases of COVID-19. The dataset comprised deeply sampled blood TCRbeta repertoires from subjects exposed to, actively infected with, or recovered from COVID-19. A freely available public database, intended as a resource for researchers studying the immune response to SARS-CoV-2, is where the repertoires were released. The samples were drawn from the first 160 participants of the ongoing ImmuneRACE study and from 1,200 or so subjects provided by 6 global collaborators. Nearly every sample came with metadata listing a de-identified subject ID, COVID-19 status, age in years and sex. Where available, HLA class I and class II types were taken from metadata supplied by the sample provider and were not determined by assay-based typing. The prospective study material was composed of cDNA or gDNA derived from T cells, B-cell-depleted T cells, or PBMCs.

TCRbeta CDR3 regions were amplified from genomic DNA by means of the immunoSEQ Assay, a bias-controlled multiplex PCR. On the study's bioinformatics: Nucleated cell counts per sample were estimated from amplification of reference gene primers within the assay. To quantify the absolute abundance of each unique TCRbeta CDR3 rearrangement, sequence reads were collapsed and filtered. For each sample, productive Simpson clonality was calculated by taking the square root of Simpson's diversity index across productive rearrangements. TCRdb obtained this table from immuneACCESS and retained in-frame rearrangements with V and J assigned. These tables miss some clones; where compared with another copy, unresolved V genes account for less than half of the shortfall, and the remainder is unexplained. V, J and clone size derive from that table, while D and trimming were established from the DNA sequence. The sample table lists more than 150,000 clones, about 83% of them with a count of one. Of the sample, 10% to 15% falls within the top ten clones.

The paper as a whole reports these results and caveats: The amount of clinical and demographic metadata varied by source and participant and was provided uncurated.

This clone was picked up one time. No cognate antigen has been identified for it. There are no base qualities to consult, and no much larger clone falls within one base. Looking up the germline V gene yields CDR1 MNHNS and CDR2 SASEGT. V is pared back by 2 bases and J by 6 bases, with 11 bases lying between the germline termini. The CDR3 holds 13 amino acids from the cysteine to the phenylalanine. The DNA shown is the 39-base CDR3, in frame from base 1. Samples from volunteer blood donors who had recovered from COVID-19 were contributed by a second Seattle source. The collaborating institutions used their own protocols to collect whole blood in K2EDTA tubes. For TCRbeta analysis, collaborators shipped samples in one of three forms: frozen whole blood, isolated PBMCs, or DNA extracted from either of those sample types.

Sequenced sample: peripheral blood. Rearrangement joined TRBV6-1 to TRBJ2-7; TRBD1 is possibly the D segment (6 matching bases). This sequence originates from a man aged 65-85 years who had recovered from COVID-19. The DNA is TGTGCCAGCAGTGAACAGGGGTGGGGCGAGCAGTACTTC. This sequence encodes CASSEQGWGEQYF.